The 8 T cell receptor beta chains in this list originate from one sample, sequenced in a study of cytomegalovirus exposure and HLA in healthy donors. Amplification used 60 Vbeta primers and 13 Jbeta primers. TCRdb's table, derived via immunoSEQ multiplex PCR, lists solely in-frame clones and lacks some. This listing includes about 160,000 clones. The sample comprised PBMCs. Receptors were obtained from a woman between 55 and 75 years old in good health and CMV-seronegative.

The V and J genes are TRBV7-2 and TRBJ1-4; 9 nucleotides match TRBD1. J was trimmed by 10 bases and V by 0 bases; bases with no gene match: 6. This CDR3 spans 15 amino acids. Germline CDR1 is SGHTA and CDR2 is FQGNSA. Here the CDR3 DNA reads TGTGCCAGCAGCTTAGCCCCGGGACAGGGCCGAAAACTGTTTTTT. It translates to CASSLAPGQGRKLFF.

The chain joins TRBV14 to TRBJ1-4, with 8 bases matching TRBD1. The CDR3 sequence is 14 residues long. The germline CDR1 and CDR2 sequences are SGHDN and FVKESK. V lost 4 bases and J lost 3; bases outside the gene matches: 1. In DNA, the CDR3 is TGTGCCAGCAGCCTACAGGGGGCTAATGAAAAACTGTTTTTT. This encodes CASSLQGANEKLFF.

The chain carries TRBV11-1 and TRBJ2-5, with D perhaps TRBD1 (6 bases). The CDR3 consists of 15 residues. V was pared by 4 bases and J by 5 bases, with 17 bases between. Germline values: CDR1 SGHAT, CDR2 FQDESV (reference sequence). CDR3 sequence: CASSSAWQGQETQYF. CDR3 bases: TGTGCCAGCAGCTCTGCCTGGCAGGGGCAGGAGACCCAGTACTTC. Using reference TRBV11-1 and TRBJ2-5 for the parts outside the CDR3, the full variable domain is EAEVAQSPRYKITEKSQAVAFWCDPISGHATLYWYRQILGQGPELLVQFQDESVVDDSQLPKDRFSAERLKGVDSTLKIQPAELGDSAMYLCASSSAWQGQETQYFGPGTRLLVL.

The CDR3 reads CASNQGTKNIQYF. CDR3 nucleotides: TGTGCCAGCAATCAGGGGACCAAAAACATTCAGTACTTC. The chain uses TRBV11-2 and TRBJ2-4; TRBD1 is a possible D gene (6 bases). This CDR3 is 13 amino acids long. Germline V gene sequence: CDR1 SGHAT, CDR2 FQNNGV. The V end was cut by 7 bases, the J end by 2 bases, with 9 bases between.

The rearrangement uses TRBV7-3 and TRBJ2-1, with a tentative D call TRBD1 (6 bases). V shed 1 base and J shed 7 bases, with 14 bases lying between them. The germline gives CDR1 SGHTA, CDR2 FQGTGA. This CDR3 has 15 residues. CDR3 loop: CASSLNRELRNEQFF. The CDR3 DNA is TGTGCCAGCAGCTTAAACAGGGAGCTTCGGAATGAGCAGTTCTTC.

The rearrangement uses TRBV5-1 and TRBJ1-4; no definite D call. CDR3 length equals 13 residues. Trimming left V 4 bases short and J 8 bases short, with 12 bases between. Germline CDR1 SGHRS, CDR2 YFSETQ. Here the CDR3 DNA reads TGCGCCAGCAGCAAGGCTCCAGGAGAAAAACTGTTTTTT. It yields the protein CASSKAPGEKLFF.

V is TRBV5-1 and J is TRBJ2-7; the match to TRBD1 covers 9 bases. The CDR3 extends over 12 amino acids. Per germline, CDR1 SGHRS and CDR2 YFSETQ. V was clipped by 3 bases and J by 7 bases; unmatched bases: 2. CDR3 residues: CASSYDRGEQYF. In nucleotides, the CDR3 is TGCGCCAGCAGCTATGACAGGGGGGAGCAGTACTTC.

The rearrangement links TRBV5-8 to TRBJ2-5, with D perhaps TRBD2 (6 bases). V shed 4 bases and J shed 5 bases, with 24 bases lying between them. Germline CDR1 SGHTS, CDR2 YDEGEE. The CDR3 has 17 amino acids. As DNA, the CDR3 is TGTGCCAGCAGCACAACCGGGACTTGGTATGAGGGGGAGACCCAGTACTTC. This sequence encodes CASSTTGTWYEGETQYF. Filled out from reference TRBV5-8 and TRBJ2-5, the complete variable domain reads EAGVTQSPTHLIKTRGQQATLRCSPISGHTSVYWYQQALGLGLQFLLWYDEGEERNRGNFPPRFSGRQFPNYSSELNVNALELEDSALYLCASSTTGTWYEGETQYFGPGTRLLVL.